These 9 T cell receptor beta chains came from one sample sequenced in a study of CD8 T cells in Susac syndrome. Random hexamers were used to reverse transcribe roughly 0.45 to 1 ug of RNA. TCRdb re-derived calls from the immunoSEQ multiplex PCR reads in MiXCR, one entry per CDR3 protein. Seen here are around 100,000 distinct CDR3 sequences, roughly 96% observed once, and the top ten hold 0.3%. Specimen: CD8+ T cells from PBMCs. These receptors were collected from a human donor with Susac syndrome.

The chain recombines TRBV10-2 with TRBJ2-5; D ambiguous. The CDR3 runs 12 residues. The V gene lost 0 bases and the J gene lost 4 bases, with 3 bases spanning the gap. Germline CDR1 is WSHSY and CDR2 is SAAADI. CDR3: CASSESRETQYF. CDR3 DNA sequence: TGCGCCAGCAGTGAGTCGAGAGAGACCCAGTACTTC.

The rearrangement joins TRBV13 to TRBJ2-5, with D unresolved. CDR3 length equals 13 residues. V was clipped by 5 bases and J by 3 bases, with 10 bases between them. CDR1 and CDR2 from the germline V gene are PRHDT and FYEKMQ (reference sequence). CDR3 sequence (DNA): TGTGCCAGCAGCCCTATTTCCGAAGAGACCCAGTACTTC. Protein: CASSPISEETQYF.

The genes are TRBV6-6 and TRBJ2-5; D may be TRBD2 (5 bases). Germline CDR1 is MNHNY and CDR2 is SVGAGI (reference sequence). V was shortened by 2 bases and J by 1 base, with 14 bases between the two germline ends. The CDR3 runs to 16 residues. The CDR3 sequence is CASSYGRRTIQETQYF. The CDR3 bases are TGTGCCAGCAGTTACGGAAGGAGGACGATCCAAGAGACCCAGTACTTC.

The chain joins TRBV3-1 to TRBJ1-1, with D tentatively TRBD1 (5 bases). CDR1 and CDR2 from the germline V gene are LGHDT and YNNKEL (reference sequence). The CDR3 consists of 13 residues. The V gene lost 5 bases and the J gene lost 1 base, with 8 bases spanning the gap. The CDR3 DNA reads as TGTGCCAGCAGCAAAGGGGAGAACACTGAAGCTTTCTTT. It is translated as CASSKGENTEAFF.

The rearrangement links TRBV15 to TRBJ2-1; TRBD2 is a possible D gene (5 bases). V lost 8 bases, J lost 5 bases, and 13 bases lay in between. Per germline, CDR1 LNHNV and CDR2 YYDKDF (reference sequence). The CDR3 totals 13 residues. CDR3 sequence: CATSTSGNNEQFF. In nucleotides, the CDR3 is TGTGCCACCTCGACATCGGGAAACAATGAGCAGTTCTTC.

The V and J genes are TRBV3-1 and TRBJ2-3; D gene unclear. The CDR3 extends over 14 amino acids. Per the germline V gene, CDR1 is LGHDT and CDR2 is YNNKEL (reference sequence). Deletions cut 1 base from V and 4 bases from J, with 9 bases between. The CDR3 DNA sequence: TGTGCCAGCAGCCAAGGGCTCCCCCCAGATACGCAGTATTTT. It yields the protein CASSQGLPPDTQYF.

The CDR3 here is CSVAAWPGQASYEQYF. In nucleotides, the CDR3 is TGCAGCGTCGCTGCGTGGCCGGGACAGGCCTCCTACGAGCAGTACTTC. This rearrangement joins TRBV29-1 to TRBJ2-7, with 8 bases fitting TRBD1. Unmatched junction bases numbered 13, after V lost 6 bases and J lost 0 bases. CDR1 and CDR2 from the germline V gene are SQVTM and ANQGSEA. This CDR3 is built from 16 residues.

The rearrangement joins TRBV28 to TRBJ2-1, with TRBD1 matching over 9 bases. Trimming cost V 5 bases and J 1 base; bases outside gene matches: 9. From germline, CDR1 is MDHEN and CDR2 SYDVKM. The CDR3 covers 17 residues. The CDR3 loop reads CASSAHTGGISYNEQFF. CDR3 DNA sequence: TGTGCCAGCAGTGCCCACACAGGGGGCATTTCCTACAATGAGCAGTTCTTC.

CDR3 nucleotides: TGTGCCAGCAGCGCGAGGGAAGGGAATTCCTACGAGCAGTACTTC. Translating it yields CASSAREGNSYEQYF. The chain employs TRBV11-2 and TRBJ2-7; weak D call: TRBD2 (5 bases). CDR1 is SGHAT and CDR2 is FQNNGV in the germline V gene. This CDR3 contains 15 residues. V was trimmed by 5 bases and J by 1 base, leaving 15 bases between them. Combining the CDR3 with reference TRBV11-2 and TRBJ2-7 gives the whole variable domain EAGVAQSPRYKIIEKRQSVAFWCNPISGHATLYWYQQILGQGPKLLIQFQNNGVVDDSQLPKDRFSAERLKGVDSTLKIQPAKLEDSAVYLCASSAREGNSYEQYFGPGTRLTVT.